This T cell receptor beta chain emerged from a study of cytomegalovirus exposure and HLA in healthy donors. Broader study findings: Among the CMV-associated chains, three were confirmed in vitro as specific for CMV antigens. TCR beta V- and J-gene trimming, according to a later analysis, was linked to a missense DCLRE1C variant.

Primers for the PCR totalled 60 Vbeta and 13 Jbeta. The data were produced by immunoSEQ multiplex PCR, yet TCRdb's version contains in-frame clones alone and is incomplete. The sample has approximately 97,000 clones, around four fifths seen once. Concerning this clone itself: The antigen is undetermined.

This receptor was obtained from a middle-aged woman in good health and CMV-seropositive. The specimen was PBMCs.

Here the CDR3 DNA reads TGTGCCAGTAGTATAGCCGAGGGCTCTGGGGCCAACGTCCTGACTTTC. This sequence encodes CASSIAEGSGANVLTF. This chain links TRBV19 with TRBJ2-6; tentatively, D is TRBD2 (5 bases). This CDR3 spans 16 amino acids. Looked up from germline, CDR1 is LNHDA and CDR2 is SQIVND (reference sequence). Trimming left V 1 base short and J 0 bases short, with 7 bases between.